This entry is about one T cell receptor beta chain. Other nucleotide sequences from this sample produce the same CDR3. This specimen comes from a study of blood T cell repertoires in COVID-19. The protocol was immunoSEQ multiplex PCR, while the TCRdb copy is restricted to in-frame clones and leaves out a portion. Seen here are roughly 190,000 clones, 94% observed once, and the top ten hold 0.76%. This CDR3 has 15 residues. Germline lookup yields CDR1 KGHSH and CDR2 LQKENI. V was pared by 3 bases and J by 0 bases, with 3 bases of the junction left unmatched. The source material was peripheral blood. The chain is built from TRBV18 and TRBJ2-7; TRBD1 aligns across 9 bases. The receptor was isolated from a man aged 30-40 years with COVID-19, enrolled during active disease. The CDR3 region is CASSPGTGSSYEQYF. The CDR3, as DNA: TGTGCCAGCTCACCGGGGACAGGGAGCTCCTACGAGCAGTACTTC.